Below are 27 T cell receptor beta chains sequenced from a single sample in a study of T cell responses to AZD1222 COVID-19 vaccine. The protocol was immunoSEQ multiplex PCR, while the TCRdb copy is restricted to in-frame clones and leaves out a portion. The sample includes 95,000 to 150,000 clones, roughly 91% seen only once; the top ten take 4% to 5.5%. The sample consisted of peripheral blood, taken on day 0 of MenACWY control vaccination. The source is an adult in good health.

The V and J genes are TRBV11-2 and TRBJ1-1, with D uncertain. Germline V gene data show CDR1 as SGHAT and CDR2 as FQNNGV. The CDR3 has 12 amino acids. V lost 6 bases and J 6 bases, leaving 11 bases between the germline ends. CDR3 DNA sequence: TGTGCCAGCAGTCTTCGGAAGCCTGAAGCTTTCTTT. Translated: CASSLRKPEAFF.

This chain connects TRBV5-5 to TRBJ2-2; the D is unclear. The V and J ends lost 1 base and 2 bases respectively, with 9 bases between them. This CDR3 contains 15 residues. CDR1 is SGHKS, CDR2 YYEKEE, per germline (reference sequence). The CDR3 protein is CASSLLQINTGELFF. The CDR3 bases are TGTGCCAGCAGCTTGTTACAGATAAACACCGGGGAGCTGTTTTTT.

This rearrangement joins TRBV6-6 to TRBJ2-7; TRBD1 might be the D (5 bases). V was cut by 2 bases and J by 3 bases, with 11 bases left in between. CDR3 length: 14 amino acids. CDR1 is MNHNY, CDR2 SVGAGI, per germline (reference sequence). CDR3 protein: CASSYRVGVYEQYV. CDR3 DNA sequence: TGTGCCAGCAGTTACCGAGTAGGGGTCTACGAGCAGTACGTC.

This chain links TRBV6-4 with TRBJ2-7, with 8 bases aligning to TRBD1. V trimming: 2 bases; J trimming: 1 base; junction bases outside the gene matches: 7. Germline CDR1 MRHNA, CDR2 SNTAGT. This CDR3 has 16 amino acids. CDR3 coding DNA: TGTGCCAGCAGTGACGTCCGGGACAGGACATCCTACGAGCAGTACTTC. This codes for CASSDVRDRTSYEQYF.

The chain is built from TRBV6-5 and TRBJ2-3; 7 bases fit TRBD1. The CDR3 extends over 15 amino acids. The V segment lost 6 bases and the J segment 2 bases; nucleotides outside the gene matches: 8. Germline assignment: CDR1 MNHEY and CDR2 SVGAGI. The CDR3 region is CASSHYGTDTDTQYF. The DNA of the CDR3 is TGTGCCAGCAGCCACTACGGGACAGACACAGATACGCAGTATTTT.

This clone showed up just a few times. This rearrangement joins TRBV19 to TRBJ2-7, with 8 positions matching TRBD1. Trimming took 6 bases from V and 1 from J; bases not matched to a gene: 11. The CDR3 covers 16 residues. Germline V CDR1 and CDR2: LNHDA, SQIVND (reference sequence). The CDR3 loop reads CASSTLPGQASYEQYF. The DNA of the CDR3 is TGTGCCAGTAGCACTTTACCGGGACAGGCATCCTACGAGCAGTACTTC.

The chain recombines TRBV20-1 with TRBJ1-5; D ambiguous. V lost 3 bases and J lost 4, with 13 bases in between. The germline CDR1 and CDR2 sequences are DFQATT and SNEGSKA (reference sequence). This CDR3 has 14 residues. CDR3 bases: TGCAGTGCTAGTCGAGGGTTGGAAAATCAGCCCCAGCATTTT. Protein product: CSASRGLENQPQHF.

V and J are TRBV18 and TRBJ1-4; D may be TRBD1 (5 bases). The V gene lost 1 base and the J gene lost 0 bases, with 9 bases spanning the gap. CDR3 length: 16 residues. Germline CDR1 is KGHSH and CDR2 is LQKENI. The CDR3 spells CASSPLQGATNEKLFF. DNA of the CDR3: TGTGCCAGCTCACCACTCCAGGGTGCAACTAATGAAAAACTGTTTTTT.

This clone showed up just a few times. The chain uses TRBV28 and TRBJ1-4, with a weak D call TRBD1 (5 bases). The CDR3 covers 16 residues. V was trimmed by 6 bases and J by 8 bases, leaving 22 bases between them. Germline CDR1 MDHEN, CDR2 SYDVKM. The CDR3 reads CASRPDQGGLREKLFF. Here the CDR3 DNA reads TGTGCCAGCAGGCCGGACCAGGGTGGCCTACGGGAAAAACTGTTTTTT. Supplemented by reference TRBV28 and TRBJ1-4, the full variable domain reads DVKVTQSSRYLVKRTGEKVFLECVQDMDHENMFWYRQDPGLGLRLIYFSYDVKMKEKGDIPEGYSVSREKKERFSLILESASTNQTSMYLCASRPDQGGLREKLFFGSGTQLSVL.

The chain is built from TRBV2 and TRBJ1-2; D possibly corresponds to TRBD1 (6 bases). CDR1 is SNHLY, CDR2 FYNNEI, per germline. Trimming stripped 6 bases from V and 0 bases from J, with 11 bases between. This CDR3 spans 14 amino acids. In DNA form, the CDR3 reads TGTGCCAGCAGACAGGACAGCTCTAACTATGGCTACACCTTC. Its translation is CASRQDSSNYGYTF.

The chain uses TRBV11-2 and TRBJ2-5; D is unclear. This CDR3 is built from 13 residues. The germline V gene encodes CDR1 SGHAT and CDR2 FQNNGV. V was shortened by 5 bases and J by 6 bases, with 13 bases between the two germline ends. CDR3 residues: CASSPDPPQTQYF. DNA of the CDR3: TGTGCCAGCAGCCCGGACCCCCCTCAGACCCAGTACTTC. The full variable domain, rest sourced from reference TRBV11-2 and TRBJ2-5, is EAGVAQSPRYKIIEKRQSVAFWCNPISGHATLYWYQQILGQGPKLLIQFQNNGVVDDSQLPKDRFSAERLKGVDSTLKIQPAKLEDSAVYLCASSPDPPQTQYFGPGTRLLVL.

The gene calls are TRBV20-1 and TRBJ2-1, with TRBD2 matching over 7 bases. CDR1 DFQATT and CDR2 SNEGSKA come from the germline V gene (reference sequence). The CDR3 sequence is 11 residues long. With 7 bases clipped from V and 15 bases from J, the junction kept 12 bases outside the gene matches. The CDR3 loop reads CSVTIAGLRFF. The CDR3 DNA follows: TGCAGTGTCACAATAGCGGGCTTGAGGTTCTTC.

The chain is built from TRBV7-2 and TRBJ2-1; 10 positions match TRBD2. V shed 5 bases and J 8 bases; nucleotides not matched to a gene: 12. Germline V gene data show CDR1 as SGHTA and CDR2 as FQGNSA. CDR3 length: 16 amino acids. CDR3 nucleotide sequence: TGTGCCAGCAGCCCACGCCCGGCCCTAGCGGGAGATGAGCAGTTCTTC. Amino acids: CASSPRPALAGDEQFF.

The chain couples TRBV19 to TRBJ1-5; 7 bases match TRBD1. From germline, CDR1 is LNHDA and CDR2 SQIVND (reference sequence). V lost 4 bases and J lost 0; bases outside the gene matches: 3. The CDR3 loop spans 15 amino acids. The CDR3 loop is CASSRDRYSNQPQHF. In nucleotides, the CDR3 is TGTGCCAGTAGTAGGGACAGATATAGCAATCAGCCCCAGCATTTT.

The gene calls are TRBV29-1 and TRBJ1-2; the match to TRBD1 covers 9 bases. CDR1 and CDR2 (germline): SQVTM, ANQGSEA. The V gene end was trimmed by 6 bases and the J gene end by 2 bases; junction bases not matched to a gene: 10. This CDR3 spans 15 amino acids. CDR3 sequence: CSVELGTGKNYGYTF. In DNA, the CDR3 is TGCAGCGTGGAACTCGGGACAGGGAAAAACTATGGCTACACCTTC. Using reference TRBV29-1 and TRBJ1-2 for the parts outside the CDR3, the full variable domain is SAVISQKPSRDICQRGTSLTIQCQVDSQVTMMFWYRQQPGQSLTLIATANQGSEATYESGFVIDKFPISRPNLTFSTLTVSNMSPEDSSIYLCSVELGTGKNYGYTFGSGTRLTVV.

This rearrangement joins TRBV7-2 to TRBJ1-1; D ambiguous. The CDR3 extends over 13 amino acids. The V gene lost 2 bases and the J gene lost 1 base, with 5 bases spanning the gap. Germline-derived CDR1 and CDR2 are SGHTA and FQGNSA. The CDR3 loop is CASSLRKNTEAFF. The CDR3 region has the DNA TGTGCCAGCAGCTTACGGAAGAACACTGAAGCTTTCTTT. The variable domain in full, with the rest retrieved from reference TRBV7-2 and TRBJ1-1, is GAGVSQSPSNKVTEKGKDVELRCDPISGHTALYWYRQSLGQGLEFLIYFQGNSAPDKSGLPSDRFSAERTGGSVSTLTIQRTQQEDSAVYLCASSLRKNTEAFFGQGTRLTVV.

CDR3 coding DNA: TGTGCCAGCAGCTATACATCCGCGGGTCCTGAAGCTTTCTTT. Translated, it gives CASSYTSAGPEAFF. V gene TRBV5-6 combines with J gene TRBJ1-1; D not certain. The CDR3 sequence is 14 residues long. The V and J ends lost 3 bases and 6 bases respectively, with 15 bases between them. Germline-derived CDR1 and CDR2 are SGHDT and YYEEEE.

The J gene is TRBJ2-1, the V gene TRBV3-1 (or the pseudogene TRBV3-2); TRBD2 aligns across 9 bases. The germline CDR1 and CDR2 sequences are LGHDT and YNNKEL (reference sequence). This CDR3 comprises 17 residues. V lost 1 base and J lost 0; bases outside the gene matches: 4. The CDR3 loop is CASSQVLSGSSYNEQFF. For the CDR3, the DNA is TGTGCCAGCAGCCAAGTTCTTAGCGGGAGCTCCTACAATGAGCAGTTCTTC.

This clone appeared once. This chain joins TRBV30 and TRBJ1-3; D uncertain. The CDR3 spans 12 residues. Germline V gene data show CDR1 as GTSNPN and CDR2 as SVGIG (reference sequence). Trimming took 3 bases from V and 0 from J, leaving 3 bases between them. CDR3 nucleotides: TGTGCCTGGAGGAACTCTGGAAACACCATATATTTT. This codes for CAWRNSGNTIYF.

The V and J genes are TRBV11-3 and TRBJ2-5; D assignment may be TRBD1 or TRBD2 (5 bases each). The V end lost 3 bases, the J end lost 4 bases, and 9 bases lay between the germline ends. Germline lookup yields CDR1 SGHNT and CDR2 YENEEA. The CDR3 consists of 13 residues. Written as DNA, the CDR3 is TGTGCCAGCAGCTTGAGGGGAACAGAGACCCAGTACTTC. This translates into CASSLRGTETQYF.

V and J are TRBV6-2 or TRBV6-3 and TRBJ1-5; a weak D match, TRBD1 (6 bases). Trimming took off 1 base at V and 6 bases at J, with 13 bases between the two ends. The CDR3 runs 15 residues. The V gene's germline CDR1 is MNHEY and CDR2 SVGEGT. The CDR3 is CASSYFSRGPQPQHF. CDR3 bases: TGTGCCAGCAGTTACTTTTCCCGGGGGCCTCAGCCCCAGCATTTT.

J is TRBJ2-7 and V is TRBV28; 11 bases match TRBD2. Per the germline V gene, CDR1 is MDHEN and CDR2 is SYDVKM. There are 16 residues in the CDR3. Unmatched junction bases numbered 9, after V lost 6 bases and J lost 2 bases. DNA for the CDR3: TGTGCCAGCAGGCCTCCCGCTAGCGGGAGGACCTACGAGCAGTACTTC. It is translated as CASRPPASGRTYEQYF.

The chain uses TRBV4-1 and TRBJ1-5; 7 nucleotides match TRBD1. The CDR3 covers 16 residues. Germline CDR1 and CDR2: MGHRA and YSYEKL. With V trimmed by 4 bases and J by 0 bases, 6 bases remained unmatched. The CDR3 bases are TGCGCCAGCAGCCCCCGACAGGGCTTTAGCAATCAGCCCCAGCATTTT. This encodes CASSPRQGFSNQPQHF.

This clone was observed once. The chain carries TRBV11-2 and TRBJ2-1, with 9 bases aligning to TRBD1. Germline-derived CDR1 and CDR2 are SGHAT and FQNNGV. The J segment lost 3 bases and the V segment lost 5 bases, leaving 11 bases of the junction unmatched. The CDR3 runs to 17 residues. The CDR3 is CASSSRGRDRDYNEQFF. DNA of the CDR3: TGTGCCAGCAGCAGCCGGGGCCGGGACAGGGACTACAATGAGCAGTTCTTC.

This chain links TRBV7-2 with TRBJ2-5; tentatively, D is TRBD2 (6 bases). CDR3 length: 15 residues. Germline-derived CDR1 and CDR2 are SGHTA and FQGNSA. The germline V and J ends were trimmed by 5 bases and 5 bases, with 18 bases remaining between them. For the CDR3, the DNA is TGTGCCAGCAGCCCCCGGACCGGGGGTGGGGAGACCCAGTACTTC. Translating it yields CASSPRTGGGETQYF. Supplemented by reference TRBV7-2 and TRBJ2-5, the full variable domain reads GAGVSQSPSNKVTEKGKDVELRCDPISGHTALYWYRQSLGQGLEFLIYFQGNSAPDKSGLPSDRFSAERTGGSVSTLTIQRTQQEDSAVYLCASSPRTGGGETQYFGPGTRLLVL.

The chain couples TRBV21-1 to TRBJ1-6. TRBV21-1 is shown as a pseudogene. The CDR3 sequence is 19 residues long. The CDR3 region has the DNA TGTGCCAGCAGCACCCGGGGGAGAGACAGGAGCTCCTATAATTCACCCCTCCACTTT. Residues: CASSTRGRDRSSYNSPLHF.

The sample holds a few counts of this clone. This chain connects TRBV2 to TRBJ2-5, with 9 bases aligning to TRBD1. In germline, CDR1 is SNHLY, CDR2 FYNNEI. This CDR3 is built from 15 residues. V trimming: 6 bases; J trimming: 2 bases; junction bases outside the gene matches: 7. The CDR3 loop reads CASRRTGALQETQYF. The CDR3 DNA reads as TGTGCCAGCAGAAGGACAGGGGCGTTACAAGAGACCCAGTACTTC.